The 2 T cell receptor beta chains reported below all come from one sample, sequenced in a study of blood T cell repertoires in COVID-19. Measured with immunoSEQ multiplex PCR; TCRdb has only the in-frame clones, and not every one. The sample has approximately 300,000 clones; 70% to 90% are singletons. Sample: peripheral blood. These TCRs come from a woman aged 50 to 60 with active or convalescent COVID-19.

This rearrangement joins TRBV6-5 to TRBJ2-7, with D perhaps TRBD1 (6 bases). Germline-derived CDR1 and CDR2 are MNHEY and SVGAGI. The CDR3 totals 16 residues. Trimming removed 2 bases from V and 3 bases from J, with 17 bases in between. This chain's CDR3 is CASSYANRDWNYEQYF. The DNA for the CDR3 is TGTGCCAGCAGTTACGCTAACAGGGATTGGAACTACGAGCAGTACTTC.

The chain recombines TRBV5-5 with TRBJ1-1; D not certain. Trimming took 0 bases from V and 1 from J, leaving 7 bases between them. The V gene's germline CDR1 is SGHKS and CDR2 YYEKEE (reference sequence). The CDR3 totals 14 residues. CDR3 DNA: TGTGCCAGCAGCTTGGGCGGGAGGAACACTGAAGCTTTCTTT. Translated, it gives CASSLGGRNTEAFF. The full variable domain, completed using reference TRBV5-5 and TRBJ1-1, is DAGVTQSPTHLIKTRGQQVTLRCSPISGHKSVSWYQQVLGQGPQFIFQYYEKEERGRGNFPDRFSARQFPNYSSELNVNALLLGDSALYLCASSLGGRNTEAFFGQGTRLTVV.